These T cell receptor beta chains were read from a single sample in a study of shared clonotypes between healthy human individuals. Generated by immunoSEQ multiplex PCR, the TCRdb table keeps only in-frame clones and is missing some. Of a few hundred thousand clones detected, roughly 97% appear once; the ten largest clones hold approximately 0.057%. Sequencing input: naive CD4+ T cells sorted from blood. These receptors originate from a woman aged 25 to 39 in good health. Each CDR3 is given with its conserved first and last residue. A D gene is named only where the DNA matches it firmly. The size entry is marked missing in some rows and otherwise reads once, few, many or a size class.

j_call cdr3_length d_call v_call clone_size cdr3_aa
TRBJ1-2 14 TRBD1 TRBV28 NA CASSSGTGRDGYTF
TRBJ1-5 13 NA TRBV2 NA CASSGRVNQPQHF
TRBJ2-1 17 NA TRBV18 NA CASSRAYREVAYNEQFF
TRBJ2-5 16 TRBD2 TRBV5-5 once CASSLVAGANGLAQYF
TRBJ2-1 11 NA TRBV7-9 NA CASTAGNEQFF
TRBJ2-1 15 NA TRBV11-2 once CASSWDQSSYNEQFF
TRBJ2-7 14 TRBD2 TRBV5-1 NA CASSPAGLAYEQYF
TRBJ2-1 13 NA TRBV6-6 NA CASSYVGGREQFF
TRBJ1-5 15 NA TRBV19 NA CASSMLFVSNQPQHF
TRBJ1-5 13 NA TRBV5-1 NA CASSPDGYQPQHF
TRBJ1-1 18 NA TRBV7-2 NA CASSLALTGYFGNTEAFF
TRBJ2-3 13 NA TRBV29-1 NA CSVAPRFTDTQYF
TRBJ2-7 14 TRBD2 TRBV28 NA CASSYPSGTYEQYF
TRBJ2-4 22 NA TRBV2 NA CASSEIFYSISMGQLAKNIQYF
TRBJ2-7 13 TRBD1 TRBV28 NA CASKTGDSYEQYF
TRBJ2-3 15 TRBD2 TRBV7-9 NA CASSLSSGGKDTQYF
TRBJ2-5 20 TRBD2 TRBV5-1 NA CASSLAVFGGRASRPETQYF
TRBJ1-1 14 NA TRBV28 NA CASSLADLNTEAFF
TRBJ2-3 15 TRBD2 TRBV29-1 NA CSVERTSGNTDTQYF
TRBJ1-3 13 NA TRBV25-1 NA CASGTDSGNTIYF
TRBJ2-7 17 TRBD1 TRBV28 NA CASSEYGPGQGPHEQYF
TRBJ1-1 14 NA TRBV19 NA CASSILLTNTEAFF
TRBJ2-5 14 NA TRBV2 NA CATQGSSNLETQYF
TRBJ2-7 15 TRBD1 TRBV27 NA CASSSGTGRSYEQYF
TRBJ1-1 15 NA TRBV6-1 NA CASSEHMALNTEAFF
TRBJ2-1 17 TRBD2 TRBV28 NA CATSRSSGTSRNPKQFF
TRBJ2-3 15 NA TRBV28 once CASSSVPAMTDTQYF
TRBJ2-3 16 NA TRBV5-8 NA CASPKGRERTTDTQYF
TRBJ2-3 13 NA TRBV5-1 NA CASSRRFGDTQYF
TRBJ2-5 14 NA TRBV23-1 NA CASSRLGIGETQYF
TRBJ2-1 13 NA TRBV19 once CASSISRSNEQFF
TRBJ2-3 14 TRBD1 TRBV30 NA CAWGGTGATDTQYF
TRBJ1-6 13 NA TRBV29-1 NA CSARTTENSPLHF
TRBJ2-1 14 NA TRBV27 NA CASSLSRMVSEQFF
TRBJ1-3 16 NA TRBV19 NA CASTSSSPPSGNTIYF
TRBJ1-5 15 TRBD1 TRBV4-1 NA CASSQATGSIQPQHF
TRBJ2-1 15 TRBD2 TRBV5-1 NA CASSLESSGYNEQFF
TRBJ1-1 13 NA TRBV18 once CASSLTENTEAFF
TRBJ2-3 16 TRBD2 TRBV6-6 NA CASLGSSGSGGDTQYF
TRBJ2-3 15 NA TRBV5-4 NA CASSLADGIGDTQYF
TRBJ2-2 17 NA TRBV5-1 NA CASSLRFGGRDTGELFF
TRBJ1-5 17 NA TRBV19 NA CASSISGTRSGFQPQHF
TRBJ2-1 17 TRBD2 TRBV18 NA CASSPLFFGRAYNEQFF
TRBJ1-6 15 TRBD1 TRBV27 NA CASRNRDRHNSPLHF
TRBJ1-1 13 TRBD1 TRBV28 NA CASSSGQDTEAFF
TRBJ2-2 15 NA TRBV9 NA CASSVEGAGTGELFF
TRBJ2-7 15 TRBD2 TRBV19 NA CASSPMSGSFYEQYF
TRBJ2-7 15 NA TRBV28 NA CASSLIGTLSYEQYF
TRBJ1-3 15 NA TRBV5-1 NA CASTSAGSSGNTIYF
TRBJ2-7 13 NA TRBV18 NA CASSPAGRYEQYF
TRBJ1-1 13 TRBD1 TRBV27 NA CASRTGWGTEAFF
TRBJ2-2 16 TRBD1 TRBV10-3 NA CAISSTGGAYTGELFF
TRBJ1-3 13 NA TRBV11-2 NA CASSFSEGNTIYF